This T cell receptor (beta chain) was recorded in a study of OX40 agonist ivuxolimab in advanced cancers. Study as a whole: Ivuxolimab, an antibody acting as an agonist of OX40 (CD134), was used to treat patients.

Produced via immunoSEQ multiplex PCR; TCRdb's table is partial and in-frame only. The sample lists 70,000 or so clones, around 90% occurring once. The germline V gene encodes CDR1 SGDLS and CDR2 YYNGEE. The CDR3 is 13 amino acids. With 3 bases clipped from V and 4 bases from J, the junction kept 1 base outside the gene matches. The receptor was derived from an adult with an advanced solid tumor such as melanoma, head and neck, liver or kidney cancer. Here the sequenced sample was CD4+ or CD8+ T cells sorted from blood, taken in a trial of the OX40 agonist ivuxolimab. The chain has TRBV9 and TRBJ1-3; 7 bases align to TRBD1. This CDR3 is CASSGQGGNTIYF. The CDR3 coding sequence is TGTGCCAGCAGCGGACAGGGAGGAAACACCATATATTTT.